This entry lists 24 T cell receptor beta chains sequenced from one sample in a study of T cells after yellow fever vaccination. TCRdb analysed the 5' RACE reads with MiXCR anew, one entry per CDR3 protein. Of 200,000 to 300,000 distinct CDR3 sequences in the sample, roughly 6.3% are singletons; the top ten hold about 0.95%. Here the sequenced sample was CD4+ T cells sorted from PBMCs, taken on the day of the yellow fever booster vaccination. The receptors derive from a man younger than 45 who received the YFV17D yellow fever vaccine.

In this sample, this clonotype turned up many times. The chain joins TRBV7-2 to TRBJ2-5; 9 nucleotides agree with TRBD2. The CDR3 spans 16 residues. From germline, CDR1 is SGHTA and CDR2 FQGNSA. The J segment lost 5 bases and the V segment lost 5 bases, leaving 12 bases of the junction unmatched. This CDR3 reads CASSPRPLAGGETQYF. CDR3 sequence (DNA): TGTGCCAGCAGCCCCAGACCTTTGGCGGGGGGGGAGACCCAGTACTTC.

The chain couples TRBV20-1 to TRBJ2-3; TRBD2 matches at 9 bases. Trimming at V came to 2 bases and at J to 2 bases, leaving 5 bases not matched to a gene. This CDR3 contains 15 residues. CDR1 is DFQATT and CDR2 is SNEGSKA in the germline V gene (reference sequence). This CDR3 is CSARSSGGSTDTQYF. DNA of the CDR3: TGCAGTGCTAGAAGTAGCGGGGGTTCCACAGATACGCAGTATTTT.

In its sample, this clonotype was seen a few times. The CDR3 bases are TGTGCCAGCAGCGTAGAGTCCGGTGGGTATGGCTACACCTTC. This translates into CASSVESGGYGYTF. The chain joins TRBV9 to TRBJ1-2; D unclear. CDR3 size: 14 residues. V was cut by 0 bases and J by 5 bases, with 11 bases left in between. Germline CDR1 SGDLS, CDR2 YYNGEE. Complete variable domain (other parts from reference TRBV9 and TRBJ1-2): DSGVTQTPKHLITATGQRVTLRCSPRSGDLSVYWYQQSLDQGLQFLIQYYNGEERAKGNILERFSAQQFPDLHSELNLSSLELGDSALYFCASSVESGGYGYTFGSGTRLTVV.

The table lists this clonotype with many counts. This chain uses TRBV4-3 with TRBJ1-1, with TRBD1 identical over 7 bases. Trimming took 5 bases from V and 9 from J; bases not matched to a gene: 15. Germline CDR1 reads LGHNA; CDR2 reads YSLEER. CDR3 length equals 15 residues. The CDR3: CASSLGRGPESKAFF. DNA for the CDR3: TGCGCCAGCAGCTTAGGAAGGGGGCCGGAGTCGAAAGCTTTCTTT.

This clonotype was counted between two and nine times. The gene calls are TRBV6-6 and TRBJ2-7, with 7 positions matching TRBD2. Germline V gene sequence: CDR1 MNHNY, CDR2 SVGAGI (reference sequence). This CDR3 has 13 residues. Germline trimming cut 5 bases from V and 6 bases from J; bases unmatched to any gene: 7. The CDR3, as DNA: TGTGCCAGCAGTCAGAGCGGGGCTATCGAGCAGTACTTC. This translates into CASSQSGAIEQYF.

In its sample, this clonotype was seen a few times. This chain connects TRBV21-1 to TRBJ1-6. TRBV21-1 is a documented pseudogene. The CDR3 contains 16 residues. CDR3 nucleotides: TGTGCCAGCAGCAAAGTGCGGAGCTCCTATAATTCACCCCTCCACTTT. Amino acids: CASSKVRSSYNSPLHF.

Of note for this clonotype: A much larger clone differs by one base, so this may be a read error. The chain combines TRBV20-1 with TRBJ2-7; perhaps TRBD2 as D (5 bases). CDR1 and CDR2 (germline): DFQATT, SNEGSKA (reference sequence). This CDR3 is 13 amino acids long. CDR3 sequence reads: CSCGLRGNYEQYF. The CDR3 bases are TGCAGCTGCGGCCTTAGAGGGAATTACGAGCAGTACTTC.

V is TRBV9 and J is TRBJ2-3; no reliable D call. The CDR3 spans 14 residues. Looked up from germline, CDR1 is SGDLS and CDR2 is YYNGEE. V shed 2 bases and J shed 2 bases, with 9 bases lying between them. CDR3 region: CASSVSPVTDTQYF. The CDR3 DNA reads TGTGCCAGCAGCGTTTCCCCTGTCACAGATACGCAGTATTTT.

At least ten counts were recorded for this clonotype. The J gene is TRBJ2-3, the V gene TRBV9; D might be TRBD2 (7 bases). This CDR3 has 18 amino acids. Germline CDR1 reads SGDLS; CDR2 reads YYNGEE. V gave up 4 bases and J gave up 3 bases, with 24 bases separating them. CDR3 protein: CASSPREGGLEGTDTQYF. The CDR3 coding sequence is TGTGCCAGCAGCCCGAGGGAGGGGGGGCTCGAAGGAACAGATACGCAGTATTTT.

This clonotype was detected a few times. The CDR3 is CASSQDVRGQHYGYTF. The CDR3 DNA reads as TGCGCCAGCAGCCAAGATGTCAGGGGCCAGCACTATGGCTACACCTTC. The chain employs TRBV4-3 and TRBJ1-2; D may be TRBD1 (6 bases). V was pared by 0 bases and J by 3 bases, with 14 bases between. Germline assignment: CDR1 LGHNA and CDR2 YSLEER. The CDR3 covers 16 residues.

In its sample, this clonotype was seen a few times. V is TRBV12-3 or TRBV12-4 and J is TRBJ1-2, with D unresolved. V lost 4 bases, J lost 4 bases, and 13 bases lay in between. The CDR3 runs to 14 residues. The CDR3 bases are TGTGCCAGCAGTTCAAGGCCCCAACTCTATGGCTACACCTTC. Translating gives CASSSRPQLYGYTF.

This clonotype has ten or more counts. The genes are TRBV7-2 and TRBJ2-7; D not resolved. CDR1 and CDR2 (germline): SGHTA, FQGNSA. The CDR3 is 14 residues long. Trimming removed 5 bases at V and 2 bases at J, with 13 bases between. CDR3 bases: TGTGCCAGCAGCCCCCAGGCGGAAACCTACGAGCAGTACTTC. Amino acid sequence: CASSPQAETYEQYF. The complete variable domain, with remaining parts taken from reference TRBV7-2 and TRBJ2-7, reads GAGVSQSPSNKVTEKGKDVELRCDPISGHTALYWYRQSLGQGLEFLIYFQGNSAPDKSGLPSDRFSAERTGGSVSTLTIQRTQQEDSAVYLCASSPQAETYEQYFGPGTRLTVT.

In this sample, this clonotype turned up a few times. The J gene is TRBJ2-1, the V gene TRBV6-2 or TRBV6-3; 14 nucleotides agree with TRBD2. This CDR3 has 21 amino acids. Germline V lookup: CDR1 MNHEY, CDR2 SVGEGT. With V trimmed by 6 bases and J by 8 bases, 24 bases remained unmatched. The CDR3 region has the DNA TGTGCCAGCAGGTCCGGACGGCCGGGACTAGCGGGGGCCCCGAGTCCCCATGAGCAGTTCTTC. This translates into CASRSGRPGLAGAPSPHEQFF.

The table lists this clonotype with many counts. This sequence joins TRBV6-2 or TRBV6-3 and TRBJ2-7; 10 bases map to TRBD2. The CDR3 length is 15 residues. Trimming at V came to 6 bases and at J to 0 bases, leaving 5 bases not matched to a gene. In germline, CDR1 is MNHEY, CDR2 SVGEGT. CDR3 DNA sequence: TGTGCCAGCAGGCCAACTAGCGGGACCTCCTACGAGCAGTACTTC. It specifies CASRPTSGTSYEQYF.

The chain carries TRBV7-8 and TRBJ1-1; D is unclear. The CDR3 spans 15 residues. The V end lost 2 bases, the J end lost 6 bases, and 16 bases lay between the germline ends. The germline V gene has CDR1 SGHVS and CDR2 FQNEAQ. CDR3 region: CASSLLNTLKAEAFF. DNA of the CDR3: TGTGCCAGCAGCTTACTAAACACACTTAAGGCTGAAGCTTTCTTT.

This clonotype was picked up many times. The CDR3 protein is CASSLEVKHADTQYF. CDR3 in DNA: TGTGCCAGCAGCTTGGAGGTCAAACACGCTGATACGCAGTATTTT. The rearrangement links TRBV5-5 to TRBJ2-3, with D hard to call. CDR3 length: 15 residues. CDR1 and CDR2 (germline): SGHKS, YYEKEE (reference sequence). Trimming removed 0 bases at V and 6 bases at J, with 14 bases between.

This clonotype has a count of ten or more. An end of the junction differs from the germline gene, which may be a read error. The chain carries TRBV5-1 and TRBJ2-7, with TRBD2 matching over 10 bases. The germline CDR1 and CDR2 sequences are SGHRS and YFSETQ. The CDR3 covers 14 residues. The CDR3 is CASSLEGLAYEQYF. CDR3 coding DNA: TGTGCCAGCAGCTTAGAGGGACTAGCGTATGAGCAGTACTTC.

This clonotype was recorded at least ten times. The chain has TRBV5-1 and TRBJ2-5, with 7 bases aligning to TRBD2. Germline loops: CDR1 SGHRS, CDR2 YFSETQ. The CDR3 has 17 residues. The V gene end was trimmed by 4 bases and the J gene end by 7 bases; junction bases not matched to a gene: 19. The CDR3 DNA sequence: TGCGCCAGCAGCAACCGGGACTACCAGGTCTGGTTAAGGACCCAGTACTTC. Amino acid sequence: CASSNRDYQVWLRTQYF.

The chain recombines TRBV5-1 with TRBJ2-2; D is uncertain. This CDR3 is 15 amino acids long. The germline V gene has CDR1 SGHRS and CDR2 YFSETQ. Deletions cut 4 bases from V and 0 bases from J, with 10 bases between. The DNA for the CDR3 is TGCGCCAGCAGCCACCGGACCTCGAACACCGGGGAGCTGTTTTTT. It specifies CASSHRTSNTGELFF.

This chain links TRBV6-6 with TRBJ2-6; no firm D call. The CDR3 consists of 13 residues. Germline CDR1 MNHNY, CDR2 SVGAGI (reference sequence). The CDR3 reads CSTYSSGANVLTF. The CDR3 DNA is TGTTCCACCTATTCCTCTGGGGCCAACGTCCTGACTTTC.

This clonotype appeared many times. This chain connects TRBV7-2 to TRBJ2-1; 14 bases agree with TRBD2. The CDR3 is 17 residues long. V gave up 0 bases and J gave up 8 bases; unmatched junction bases: 6. CDR1 SGHTA and CDR2 FQGNSA come from the germline V gene. The CDR3 region is CASSLAGLAGGKDEQFF. The DNA of the CDR3 is TGTGCCAGCAGCTTAGCCGGACTAGCGGGAGGTAAAGATGAGCAGTTCTTC.

This clonotype came up many times. The J gene is TRBJ2-7, the V gene TRBV5-5, with D uncertain. The V gene's germline CDR1 is SGHKS and CDR2 YYEKEE (reference sequence). There are 15 residues in the CDR3. V was cut by 0 bases and J by 2 bases, with 12 bases left in between. The CDR3: CASSLGPRATYEQYF. Written as DNA, the CDR3 is TGTGCCAGCAGCTTGGGACCACGGGCCACCTACGAGCAGTACTTC.

This clonotype was observed many times. This rearrangement joins TRBV4-3 to TRBJ2-2; either TRBD1 or TRBD2 may fit D (6 bases each). Germline V gene lookup returns CDR1 LGHNA and CDR2 YSLEER. Between the trimmed V and J ends, which lost 0 bases and 7 bases, there was a span of 12 bases. The CDR3 covers 15 residues. CDR3 DNA: TGCGCCAGCAGCCAAGATCGGGGGCCTGGCGGGGAGCTGTTTTTT. Its protein is CASSQDRGPGGELFF.

Only a few counts were recorded for this clonotype. The V gene is TRBV24-1, the J gene TRBJ2-3; D gene ambiguous. Looked up from germline, CDR1 is KGHDR and CDR2 is SFDVKD. V was shortened by 5 bases and J by 4 bases, with 12 bases between the two germline ends. The CDR3 is made up of 14 amino acids. CDR3 loop: CATSALSRPDTQYF. In nucleotides, the CDR3 is TGTGCCACCAGTGCCCTGTCTCGCCCAGATACGCAGTATTTT.